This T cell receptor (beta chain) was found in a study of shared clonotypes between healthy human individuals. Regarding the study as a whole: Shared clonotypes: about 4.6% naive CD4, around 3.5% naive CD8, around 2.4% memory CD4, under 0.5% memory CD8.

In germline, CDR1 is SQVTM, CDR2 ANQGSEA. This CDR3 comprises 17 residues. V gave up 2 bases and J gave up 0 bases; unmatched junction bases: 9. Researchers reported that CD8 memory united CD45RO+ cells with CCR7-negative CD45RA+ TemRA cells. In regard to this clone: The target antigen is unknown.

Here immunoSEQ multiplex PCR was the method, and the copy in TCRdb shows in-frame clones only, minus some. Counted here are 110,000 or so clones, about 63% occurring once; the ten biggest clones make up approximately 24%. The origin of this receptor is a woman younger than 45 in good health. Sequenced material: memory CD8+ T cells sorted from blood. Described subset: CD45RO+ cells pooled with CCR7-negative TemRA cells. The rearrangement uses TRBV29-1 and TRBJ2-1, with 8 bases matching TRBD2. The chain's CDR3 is CSVEYPGGPSSYNEQFF. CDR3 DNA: TGCAGCGTTGAATACCCGGGGGGGCCGAGCTCCTACAATGAGCAGTTCTTC.